The 8 T cell receptor beta chains below come from one sample, sequenced in a study of cytomegalovirus exposure and HLA in healthy donors. PCR primers comprised 60 Vbeta and 13 Jbeta primers. Sequencing was performed with immunoSEQ multiplex PCR; in TCRdb, only in-frame clones are kept and a portion is missing. The sample includes some 110,000 clones. Source material: PBMCs. The receptors derive from a man aged 25 to 40 in good health and CMV-seronegative.

The chain recombines TRBV6-1 with TRBJ1-2; no clear D. The CDR3 has 15 residues. CDR1 is MNHNS and CDR2 is SASEGT in the germline V gene. V lost 2 bases and J 7 bases, leaving 17 bases between the germline ends. CDR3 in amino acids: CASSEFSMEASGYTF. DNA for the CDR3: TGTGCCAGCAGTGAATTTTCGATGGAGGCGTCTGGCTACACCTTC.

The chain has TRBV11-3 and TRBJ2-1; 9 bases map to TRBD1. The germline gives CDR1 SGHNT, CDR2 YENEEA. The trim removed 3 bases at V and 8 bases at J, leaving 8 bases unmatched. This CDR3 has 15 amino acids. CDR3 bases: TGTGCCAGCAGCTTCCCGGGGAGGACAGGGGATGAGCAGTTCTTC. Amino acids: CASSFPGRTGDEQFF. The full variable domain, in which reference TRBV11-3 and TRBJ2-1 provide the parts outside the CDR3, is EAGVVQSPRYKIIEKKQPVAFWCNPISGHNTLYWYLQNLGQGPELLIRYENEEAVDDSQLPKDRFSAERLKGVDSTLKIQPAELGDSAVYLCASSFPGRTGDEQFFGPGTRLTVL.

The CDR3 loop reads CASSEVSGGYNSPLHF. The DNA for the CDR3 is TGTGCCAGCAGTGAGGTTTCAGGGGGCTATAATTCACCCCTCCACTTT. The chain employs TRBV6-1 and TRBJ1-6; 7 bases are shared with TRBD1. The V and J ends lost 3 bases and 3 bases, in that order; junction bases with no gene match: 5. The CDR3 spans 16 residues. Looked up from germline, CDR1 is MNHNS and CDR2 is SASEGT.

V usage is TRBV7-2 and J usage is TRBJ2-3; TRBD1 matches 10 bases. The ends lost 3 bases at V and 5 bases at J; junction bases unmatched: 2. CDR1 SGHTA and CDR2 FQGNSA come from the germline V gene. This CDR3 has 14 residues. Here the CDR3 reads CASSFGTGVDTQYF. The CDR3 nucleotides are TGTGCCAGCAGCTTCGGGACAGGGGTAGATACGCAGTATTTT.

This chain links TRBV19 with TRBJ2-2, with TRBD2 matching over 12 bases. This CDR3 is 17 amino acids long. The J segment lost 1 base and the V segment lost 4 bases, leaving 4 bases of the junction unmatched. From germline, CDR1 is LNHDA and CDR2 SQIVND (reference sequence). The CDR3 DNA reads as TGTGCCAGTAGTAGGACTAGCGGGGCCCTGAACACCGGGGAGCTGTTTTTT. This translates into CASSRTSGALNTGELFF.

The gene calls are TRBV7-9 and TRBJ1-2; D remains unclear. This CDR3 has 14 amino acids. Germline V gives CDR1 SEHNR, CDR2 FQNEAQ (reference sequence). Trimming took 5 bases from V and 6 from J, leaving 16 bases between them. The CDR3 here is CASSHPGRQDGYTF. The DNA for the CDR3 is TGTGCCAGCAGCCACCCCGGGAGGCAAGATGGCTACACCTTC. Combining the CDR3 with reference TRBV7-9 and TRBJ1-2 gives the whole variable domain DTGVSQNPRHKITKRGQNVTFRCDPISEHNRLYWYRQTLGQGPEFLTYFQNEAQLEKSRLLSDRFSAERPKGSFSTLEIQRTEQGDSAMYLCASSHPGRQDGYTFGSGTRLTVV.

The chain carries TRBV7-3 and TRBJ2-5, with D possibly being TRBD1 (5 bases). CDR1 SGHTA and CDR2 FQGTGA come from the germline V gene. This CDR3 spans 14 amino acids. V lost 4 bases to trimming and J lost 5 bases, with 14 bases between them. In DNA, the CDR3 is TGTGCCAGCAGCTCTGGGGCCGTCGGGGAGACCCAGTACTTC. Its protein product is CASSSGAVGETQYF.

This chain uses TRBV28 with TRBJ1-1; weak D call: TRBD1 (6 bases). The CDR3 is 18 amino acids. Trimming removed 1 base at V and 1 base at J, with 19 bases between. In germline, CDR1 is MDHEN, CDR2 SYDVKM. The CDR3 nucleotides read TGTGCCAGCAGTTTATTTAACCCTCGACAGGTGAGGAACACTGAAGCTTTCTTT. Residues: CASSLFNPRQVRNTEAFF.